These 5 T cell receptor beta chains were sequenced from one sample in a study of metastatic and nonmetastatic thyroid tumors. TCRdb re-called the PCR reads via MiXCR. The table has tens of thousands of clones, about 25% seen once. There were no patients who had received any treatment before thyroid surgery. The sample comprised blood. Receptors were obtained from a female donor with papillary thyroid cancer or a benign thyroid nodule (not recorded which). Some clones in this sample may be carry-over from other donors' samples.

This clone came up many times. The V gene is TRBV3-1, the J gene TRBJ2-3; weak D call: TRBD1 (5 bases). CDR1 LGHDT and CDR2 YNNKEL come from the germline V gene (reference sequence). The CDR3 contains 14 residues. Trimming pared 2 bases from V and 8 bases from J, leaving 14 bases between. CDR3 loop: CASSQRRIQGTQYF. Here the CDR3 DNA reads TGTGCCAGCAGCCAACGAAGGATTCAGGGTACGCAGTATTTT.

This clone was detected ten times or more. The chain links TRBV25-1 to TRBJ1-1; tentatively, D is TRBD1 (6 bases). V dropped 5 bases and J dropped 6 bases, with 13 bases sitting between them. CDR3 length: 13 amino acids. CDR1 is MGHDK, CDR2 SYGVNS, per germline. As DNA, the CDR3 is TGTGCCAGCAGTCTAACAGGGTTCGCTGAAGCTTTCTTT. It translates to CASSLTGFAEAFF.

In its sample, this clone ranks as medium-sized. The CDR3 DNA follows: TGTGCCAGCAGTCTTGTTGGGACGGAGGGCTACGAGCAGTACTTC. It translates to CASSLVGTEGYEQYF. The chain combines TRBV6-1 with TRBJ2-7; weak D call: TRBD2 (6 bases). The CDR3 contains 15 residues. CDR1 is MNHNS and CDR2 is SASEGT in the germline V gene. Trimming left V 5 bases short and J 3 bases short, with 17 bases between.

In the case of this clone: One end of the junction varies from germline; a read error may be responsible. The chain recombines TRBV3-1 with TRBJ2-7; 10 positions agree with TRBD2. CDR3 length: 14 residues. Germline V gene sequence: CDR1 LGHDT, CDR2 YNNKEL (reference sequence). DNA for the CDR3: TGTGCCAGCAGGCAATCTAGCGGGAGCTACGTGCAGTACTTC. It yields the protein CASRQSSGSYVQYF.

By share of the sample, this clone is medium-sized. The chain couples TRBV28 to TRBJ2-7, with D perhaps given as TRBD1 or TRBD2 (5 bases each). CDR3 length equals 15 residues. Trimming removed 1 base from V and 2 bases from J, with 12 bases in between. Germline V gene data show CDR1 as MDHEN and CDR2 as SYDVKM. The CDR3 protein is CASSLSGDGTYEQYF. CDR3 nucleotide sequence: TGTGCCAGCAGTTTATCTGGGGACGGTACCTACGAGCAGTACTTC.